The 17 T cell receptor beta chains in this list originate from one sample, sequenced in a study of T cell clonality in common variable immunodeficiency. Data came from immunoSEQ multiplex PCR; TCRdb stores just in-frame clones and leaves some out. Observed in the sample are roughly 7,400 clones, none of them singletons. What these receptors recognize is not known. Whole-study findings and limits: Reportedly, TCR beta sequences from common variable immunodeficiency showed fewer deletions and N-nucleotide insertions.

The specimen sequenced was peripheral blood mononuclear cells. The receptors come from a human donor with common variable immunodeficiency.

This clone has just a few counts. The read finishes 3 residues shy of the CDR3 end, and the germline J gene is used to complete it. This chain connects TRBV7-2 to TRBJ2-1; no clear D gene. CDR1 and CDR2 (germline): SGHTA, FQGNSA. Trimming stripped 5 bases from V and 9 bases from J, with 11 bases between. CDR3 length: 12 amino acids. The sequenced CDR3 bases are TGTGCCAGCAGCACAGTCCAATCTGAG. Translation: CASSTVQSE. Given in full, the CDR3 is CASSTVQSEQFF.

This clone occurred many times. The CDR3 extends 3 residues past the end of the read, so its final part is completed from the germline J gene. The V call is TRBV20-1, the J call TRBJ2-5, with D perhaps assigned TRBD1 or TRBD2 (6 bases each). The ends were cut back, 5 bases at V and 2 bases at J, with 12 bases in the middle. Germline values: CDR1 DFQATT, CDR2 SNEGSKA (reference sequence). The CDR3 sequence is 13 residues long. Here the CDR3 reads CSADRRGQETQYF. Partial CDR3 DNA: TGCAGTGCTGATCGGAGGGGGCAAGAGACC.

The CDR3 protein is CASSSRQGAQPQHF. CDR3 DNA, as far as it was read: TGTGCCAGTAGTTCCAGACAGGGCGCTCAGCCC. This sequence joins TRBV19 and TRBJ1-5, with 7 bases that match TRBD1. The read finishes 3 residues shy of the CDR3 end, and the germline J gene is used to complete it. The germline gives CDR1 LNHDA, CDR2 SQIVND (reference sequence). V lost 5 bases, J lost 6 bases, and 7 bases stayed unmatched. This CDR3 comprises 14 residues.

As regards this clone: The observed sequence ends 3 residues before the CDR3 terminus, with the missing tail filled in from the germline J gene. V gene TRBV7-6 combines with J gene TRBJ2-7; 7 bases align to TRBD2. This CDR3 has 12 amino acids. Germline values: CDR1 SGHVS, CDR2 FNYEAQ. Unmatched junction bases numbered 3, after V lost 5 bases and J lost 5 bases. The DNA read from the CDR3 is TGTGCCAGCAGCACAGCGGGGAACGAG. The encoded protein is CASSTAGNE. The full CDR3 protein reads CASSTAGNEQYF.

In regard to this clone: The read gets to within 3 residues of the CDR3 end, and the germline J gene fills in the rest. This chain connects TRBV30 to TRBJ2-3; D call uncertain. The CDR3 loop spans 12 amino acids. With 3 bases removed from V and 2 bases from J, the gap between germline ends came to 6 bases. Germline V gene sequence: CDR1 GTSNPN, CDR2 SVGIG (reference sequence). CDR3 residues: CAWSPITDTQYF. The sequenced part of the CDR3 DNA is TGTGCCTGGAGCCCCATCACAGATACG.

This clone came up a few times. The DNA ends 3 residues before the CDR3 does, and the rest of the CDR3 is filled in from the germline J gene. The chain combines TRBV7-9 with TRBJ1-2, with a tentative D call TRBD1 (6 bases). CDR1 is SEHNR and CDR2 is FQNEAQ in the germline V gene (reference sequence). The CDR3 covers 13 residues. Deletions cut 2 bases from V and 7 bases from J, with 11 bases between. CDR3 sequence reads: CASSLSTGFGYTF. Incomplete CDR3 DNA: TGTGCCAGCAGCTTATCGACAGGATTTGGC.

This clone was seen repeatedly, ten times or more. Sequencing ends 3 residues short of the CDR3 end; the germline J gene provides the rest. The genes are TRBV4-1 and TRBJ1-2; 8 bases are shared with TRBD1. Germline lookup yields CDR1 MGHRA and CDR2 YSYEKL. This CDR3 has 15 amino acids. Losses at the gene ends were 2 bases for V and 2 bases for J; bases not matched to a gene: 4. Incomplete CDR3 DNA: TGCGCCAGCAGCCAACCACAGGGGGAGAACTATGGC. It translates to CASSQPQGENYG. The whole CDR3 sequence reads CASSQPQGENYGYTF.

Remarks on this clone: The read comes to an end 3 residues before the CDR3 does, leaving the germline J gene to fill in the end. This chain links TRBV18 with TRBJ2-5; 8 bases agree with TRBD1. There are 13 residues in the CDR3. Germline V CDR1 and CDR2: KGHSH, LQKENI. J gave up 4 bases and V 8 bases, and 6 bases lay outside the gene matches. The CDR3 region is CASRTGGGETQYF. Partial CDR3 DNA: TGTGCCAGCCGTACAGGGGGAGGAGAGACC.

By share, this clone counts as medium-sized. With the read ending 3 residues before the CDR3 end, the germline J gene is used to fill in that end. This chain joins TRBV5-4 and TRBJ2-5; maybe TRBD1 (6 bases). The CDR3 covers 13 residues. In germline, CDR1 is SGHNT, CDR2 YYREEE (reference sequence). Trimming removed 5 bases at V and 2 bases at J, with 10 bases between. The sequenced CDR3 bases are TGTGCCAGCAGACAGGGACAACAAGAGACC. Protein: CASRQGQQET. The whole CDR3 protein reads CASRQGQQETQYF.

By sample share, this clone is medium-sized. One end of the junction does not line up with germline, which may come from a read error. Read coverage stops 3 residues before the CDR3 terminus; the germline J gene supplies the remainder. The chain employs TRBV20-1 and TRBJ2-7; D possibly corresponds to TRBD1 (5 bases). Germline V CDR1 and CDR2: DFQATT, SNEGSKA (reference sequence). The CDR3 runs to 13 residues. CDR3 DNA, as far as it was read: TGCAGTGCCAGCCCAGACAGTTCCTCCGAG. Translated, it gives CSASPDSSSE. The whole CDR3 region reads CSASPDSSSEQYF.

In the case of this clone: The read halts 3 residues ahead of the CDR3 end, with the missing end drawn from the germline J gene. This chain joins TRBV7-9 and TRBJ1-1; 7 nucleotides line up with TRBD1. The junction had 8 bases not matched to a gene; V was cut back by 6 bases and J by 4 bases. This CDR3 region has 14 residues. The germline V gene encodes CDR1 SEHNR and CDR2 FQNEAQ (reference sequence). The sequenced CDR3 bases are TGTGCCAGCAGTCGCGGACAGGAGGCCACTGAA. Translated: CASSRGQEATE. The entire CDR3 reads CASSRGQEATEAFF.

In its sample, this clone was seen many times. The read comes to an end 3 residues before the CDR3 does, leaving the germline J gene to fill in the end. V usage is TRBV20-1 and J usage is TRBJ2-7; 13 positions match TRBD2. The CDR3 is made up of 16 amino acids. The germline gives CDR1 DFQATT, CDR2 SNEGSKA (reference sequence). V was pared by 0 bases and J by 4 bases, with 6 bases of the junction left unmatched. The covered CDR3 bases are TGCAGTGCTAGAGACCGAGGACTAGCGGGAGTGTACGAG. Its protein is CSARDRGLAGVYE. The full CDR3 protein reads CSARDRGLAGVYEQYF.

Worth noting for this clone: The read ends 3 residues before the CDR3 terminus; that terminus is restored from the germline J gene. The J gene is TRBJ2-5, the V gene TRBV11-2; D not resolved. V was shortened by 7 bases and J by 2 bases, with 14 bases between the two germline ends. Germline assignment: CDR1 SGHAT and CDR2 FQNNGV. The CDR3 spans 14 residues. Incomplete CDR3 DNA: TGTGCCAGCACCCCCGCCCCCTATCAAGAGACC. Protein: CASTPAPYQET. The complete CDR3 sequence is CASTPAPYQETQYF.

This clone is medium-sized in the sample. The read terminates 3 residues ahead of where the CDR3 ends, so the germline J gene completes it. This chain connects TRBV5-1 to TRBJ2-2; 8 bases map to TRBD1. Per germline, CDR1 SGHRS and CDR2 YFSETQ. The junction had 12 bases not matched to a gene; V was cut back by 4 bases and J by 4 bases. The length of the CDR3 is 17 residues. The DNA read from the CDR3 is TGCGCCAGCAGCCGTCCTAAGGGACAGGCAAGCACCGGGGAG. It encodes CASSRPKGQASTGE. The complete CDR3 sequence is CASSRPKGQASTGELFF.

This clone rates as medium-sized (0.01 to 0.1%). Sequencing ends 3 residues short of the CDR3 end; the germline J gene provides the rest. The rearrangement uses TRBV30 and TRBJ2-7, with D perhaps TRBD1 (6 bases). CDR1 GTSNPN and CDR2 SVGIG come from the germline V gene (reference sequence). This CDR3 contains 16 residues. V lost 0 bases and J 5 bases, leaving 20 bases between the germline ends. The CDR3 loop reads CAWSVGNYRVGDEQYF. CDR3 DNA (partial): TGTGCCTGGAGTGTAGGAAATTACAGGGTTGGCGACGAG. The whole variable domain, remainder taken from reference TRBV30 and TRBJ2-7, is SQTIHQWPATLVQPVGSPLSLECTVEGTSNPNLYWYRQAAGRGLQLLFYSVGIGQISSEVPQNLSASRPQDRQFILSSKKLLLSDSGFYLCAWSVGNYRVGDEQYFGPGTRLTVT.

Comment on this clone: The observed sequence ends 3 residues before the CDR3 terminus, with the missing tail filled in from the germline J gene. The chain uses TRBV18 and TRBJ2-1; 7 nucleotides match TRBD2. Germline CDR1 and CDR2: KGHSH and LQKENI. The CDR3 has 16 amino acids. The junction had 9 bases not matched to a gene; V was cut back by 3 bases and J by 4 bases. CDR3 DNA (partial): TGTGCCAGCTCACCGCTTAGCGGGTTCAGTTACAATGAG. Translation: CASSPLSGFSYNE. The full CDR3 reads CASSPLSGFSYNEQFF.

In this sample, this clone turned up many times. The read comes to an end 3 residues before the CDR3 does, leaving the germline J gene to fill in the end. V gene TRBV11-2 combines with J gene TRBJ1-4; D is undetermined. With 1 base removed from V and 8 bases from J, the gap between germline ends came to 8 bases. Germline values: CDR1 SGHAT, CDR2 FQNNGV. The CDR3 has 13 amino acids. The CDR3 bases that were read are TGTGCCAGCAGCTTAGCGTACCAGGAAAAA. Its protein product is CASSLAYQEK. The CDR3, in full, reads CASSLAYQEKLFF.